Following are 13 T cell receptor beta chains from one sample sequenced in a study of blood T cells in healthy people across ages. Through a sample-barcoded 5' primer and a J-beta primer mix, a second PCR was run for about 6 to 12 cycles. Using its own MiXCR run on the 5' RACE reads, TCRdb lists one record per CDR3 protein. This sample carries roughly 700,000 distinct CDR3 sequences, just under 25% of them seen once, and the ten largest clones take 9% to 9.5%. The same sample was also used in a study of T cells of mothers and their children.

The specimen was blood. These receptor sequences come from a boy younger than 18 in good health.

V gene TRBV3-1 combines with J gene TRBJ2-1; 10 bases agree with TRBD2. The germline V gene has CDR1 LGHDT and CDR2 YNNKEL (reference sequence). This CDR3 comprises 19 residues. Trimming at V came to 7 bases and at J to 1 base, leaving 16 bases not matched to a gene. The CDR3 reads CASNKRGLAGAKSYNEQFF. The CDR3 DNA follows: TGTGCCAGCAATAAACGGGGGCTAGCGGGGGCCAAATCCTACAATGAGCAGTTCTTC.

The chain is built from TRBV7-9 and TRBJ1-5; D ambiguous. V gave up 5 bases and J gave up 8 bases, with 10 bases separating them. The germline V gene has CDR1 SEHNR and CDR2 FQNEAQ (reference sequence). The CDR3 totals 12 residues. CDR3: CASSDPMEPQHF. The CDR3 nucleotides read TGTGCCAGCAGCGACCCAATGGAGCCCCAGCATTTT.

The chain uses TRBV13 and TRBJ2-7; TRBD1 aligns across 12 bases. Germline CDR1 PRHDT, CDR2 FYEKMQ (reference sequence). V shed 4 bases, J shed 7 bases, and the junction held 8 bases outside the gene matches. This CDR3 is 15 amino acids long. Here the CDR3 reads CASSSQGQGADEQYF. In nucleotides, the CDR3 is TGTGCCAGCAGCTCACAGGGACAGGGGGCAGATGAGCAGTACTTC. The whole variable domain, remainder taken from reference TRBV13 and TRBJ2-7, is AAGVIQSPRHLIKEKRETATLKCYPIPRHDTVYWYQQGPGQDPQFLISFYEKMQSDKGSIPDRFSAQQFSDYHSELNMSSLELGDSALYFCASSSQGQGADEQYFGPGTRLTVT.

For the CDR3, the DNA is TGTGCCACCTCCCGGGCAGGCCAAGATACGCAGTATTTT. Translating gives CATSRAGQDTQYF. The genes are TRBV25-1 and TRBJ2-3; D ambiguous. Germline V lookup: CDR1 MGHDK, CDR2 SYGVNS. The V end lost 10 bases, the J end lost 5 bases, and 16 bases lay between the germline ends. This CDR3 spans 13 amino acids.

This clonotype was recorded at least ten times. V is TRBV3-1 and J is TRBJ2-5, with D possibly being TRBD1 (5 bases). The V and J ends lost 2 bases and 5 bases respectively, with 6 bases between them. The CDR3 length is 12 residues. Germline values: CDR1 LGHDT, CDR2 YNNKEL (reference sequence). Here the CDR3 DNA reads TGTGCCAGCAGCCAACAGGGTGAGACCCAGTACTTC. Its translation: CASSQQGETQYF.

This sequence joins TRBV7-9 and TRBJ2-5, with D perhaps being TRBD1 or TRBD2 (5 bases each). Per germline, CDR1 SEHNR and CDR2 FQNEAQ (reference sequence). This CDR3 is 14 amino acids long. The V end was cut by 5 bases, the J end by 5 bases, with 15 bases between. CDR3 amino acids: CASSVRDLDETQYF. The CDR3 bases are TGTGCCAGCAGCGTCCGGGACCTGGACGAGACCCAGTACTTC.

The genes are TRBV28 and TRBJ1-2; TRBD1 aligns across 7 bases. Germline V gives CDR1 MDHEN, CDR2 SYDVKM. J gave up 3 bases and V 2 bases, and 15 bases lay outside the gene matches. This CDR3 has 18 amino acids. This chain's CDR3 is CASSLNRPGGRKDYGYTF. CDR3 in DNA: TGTGCCAGCAGTTTAAATCGTCCAGGGGGGAGGAAGGACTATGGCTACACCTTC.

This clonotype was seen a single time. The chain couples TRBV24-1 to TRBJ2-2, with D uncertain. Trimming removed 3 bases at V and 0 bases at J, with 4 bases between. CDR3 length: 14 amino acids. Germline assignment: CDR1 KGHDR and CDR2 SFDVKD. In DNA form, the CDR3 reads TGTGCCACCAGTGATCCGGCGAACACCGGGGAGCTGTTTTTT. It codes for CATSDPANTGELFF.

The rearrangement uses TRBV7-6 and TRBJ2-1; weak D call: TRBD2 (5 bases). V dropped 3 bases and J dropped 0 bases, with 12 bases sitting between them. The CDR3 is 16 amino acids. Germline assignment: CDR1 SGHVS and CDR2 FNYEAQ. The CDR3 nucleotides are TGTGCCAGCAGCTTTCCTGACCGGGGCTCCTACAATGAGCAGTTCTTC. Amino acid sequence: CASSFPDRGSYNEQFF.

The chain employs TRBV12-3 or TRBV12-4 and TRBJ2-5; the D is unclear. The germline V and J ends were trimmed by 3 bases and 5 bases, with 10 bases remaining between them. This CDR3 spans 13 amino acids. The CDR3 is CASSFVPLETQYF. CDR3 DNA sequence: TGTGCCAGCAGTTTTGTCCCCCTTGAGACCCAGTACTTC.

This clonotype has only a few counts. The CDR3 nucleotides are TGTGCCAGCAGCGCCACAGGGACGGAATACGAGCAGTACTTC. Translation: CASSATGTEYEQYF. The chain is built from TRBV9 and TRBJ2-7, with D possibly TRBD1 on 6 matching bases. The ends were cut back, 3 bases at V and 4 bases at J, with 14 bases in the middle. CDR1 SGDLS and CDR2 YYNGEE come from the germline V gene. The length of the CDR3 is 14 residues. Variable domain in full (rest from reference TRBV9 and TRBJ2-7): DSGVTQTPKHLITATGQRVTLRCSPRSGDLSVYWYQQSLDQGLQFLIQYYNGEERAKGNILERFSAQQFPDLHSELNLSSLELGDSALYFCASSATGTEYEQYFGPGTRLTVT.

This clonotype appeared many times. This rearrangement joins TRBV29-1 to TRBJ1-2; D is perhaps TRBD1 (6 bases). This CDR3 has 11 residues. In germline, CDR1 is SQVTM, CDR2 ANQGSEA. V was clipped by 7 bases and J by 4 bases, with 10 bases between them. CDR3 sequence: CSATGSYGYTF. CDR3 nucleotide sequence: TGCAGCGCCACAGGGTCCTATGGCTACACCTTC.

The rearrangement links TRBV18 to TRBJ2-5, with 8 bases identical to TRBD1. Matching the DNA end better, TRBJ2-1 makes the J call doubtful. The CDR3 has 16 residues. Germline V gene data show CDR1 as KGHSH and CDR2 as LQKENI. CDR3 amino acids: CASSPRRDRGINEQFF. CDR3 bases: TGTGCCAGCTCACCAAGGCGAGACAGGGGCATCAATGAGCAGTTCTTC.